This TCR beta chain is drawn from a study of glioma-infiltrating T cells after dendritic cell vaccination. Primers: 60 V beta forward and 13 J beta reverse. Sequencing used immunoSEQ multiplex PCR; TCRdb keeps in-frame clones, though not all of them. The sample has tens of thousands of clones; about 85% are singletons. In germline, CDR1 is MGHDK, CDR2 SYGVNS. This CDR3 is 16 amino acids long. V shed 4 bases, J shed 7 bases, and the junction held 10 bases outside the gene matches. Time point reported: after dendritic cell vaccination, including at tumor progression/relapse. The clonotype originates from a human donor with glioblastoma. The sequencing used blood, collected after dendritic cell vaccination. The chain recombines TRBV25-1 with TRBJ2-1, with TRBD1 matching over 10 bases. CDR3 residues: CASSATGGASYNEQFF. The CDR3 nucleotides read TGTGCCAGCAGTGCGACAGGGGGCGCGTCGTATAATGAGCAGTTCTTC.